One sample yielded the 29 T cell receptor beta chains listed below, sequenced in a study of identical twins. TCRdb reprocessed the 5' RACE reads via MiXCR and lists one record per CDR3 protein. The sample records some 500,000 distinct CDR3 sequences, more than 13% being singletons. Separately, the same data were catalogued under a study of yellow fever vaccine responses in identical twins.

Input material: CD4+ T cells sorted from blood. These receptor sequences come from a woman between 18 and 30 years old in good health.

This clonotype has a count of ten or more. The V call is TRBV5-1, the J call TRBJ2-1; D gene uncertain. With 0 bases removed from V and 0 bases from J, the gap between germline ends came to 10 bases. The CDR3 extends over 16 amino acids. The germline CDR1 and CDR2 sequences are SGHRS and YFSETQ. Written as DNA, the CDR3 is TGCGCCAGCAGCTTGGCCGTAGGCTACTCCTACAATGAGCAGTTCTTC. Its translation is CASSLAVGYSYNEQFF.

The chain has TRBV20-1 and TRBJ2-3; D uncertain. The CDR3 spans 14 residues. Germline V lookup: CDR1 DFQATT, CDR2 SNEGSKA (reference sequence). Trimming cost V 3 bases and J 1 base, with 11 bases left between them. CDR3 nucleotide sequence: TGCAGTGCTAGTCTCCAGCTGGGCACAGATACGCAGTATTTT. This translates into CSASLQLGTDTQYF.

The rearrangement links TRBV7-2 to TRBJ1-1; 8 bases match TRBD1. After removal of 6 bases from V and 3 bases from J, the junction contained 15 bases not matched to a gene. The CDR3 covers 17 residues. Germline V gene sequence: CDR1 SGHTA, CDR2 FQGNSA. CDR3 region: CASRRGTGFRIDTEAFF. The CDR3 region has the DNA TGTGCCAGCAGACGGGGGACAGGTTTTCGAATTGACACTGAAGCTTTCTTT.

This clonotype was recorded many times. The V call is TRBV5-1, the J call TRBJ2-1; D uncertain. The CDR3 totals 11 residues. V lost 4 bases and J lost 8, with 7 bases in between. Germline V gives CDR1 SGHRS, CDR2 YFSETQ. The CDR3 is CASSLSDEQFF. The CDR3 coding sequence is TGCGCCAGCAGCCTCTCTGATGAGCAGTTCTTC.

V and J are TRBV2 and TRBJ2-7, with TRBD2 matching 7 bases. Germline CDR1 is SNHLY and CDR2 is FYNNEI. The CDR3 is 12 amino acids. The J segment lost 2 bases and the V segment lost 11 bases, leaving 6 bases of the junction unmatched. The CDR3 loop reads CAWGGTAYEQYF. The CDR3 nucleotides are TGTGCCTGGGGGGGGACGGCCTACGAGCAGTACTTC.

The J gene is TRBJ2-2, the V gene TRBV5-1; D unresolved. This CDR3 comprises 15 residues. V was trimmed by 0 bases and J by 4 bases, leaving 10 bases between them. Germline assignment: CDR1 SGHRS and CDR2 YFSETQ. In DNA form, the CDR3 reads TGCGCCAGCAGCTTGGACCGTATTGGCACCGGGGAGCTGTTTTTT. The encoded protein is CASSLDRIGTGELFF. Based on the CDR3 plus reference TRBV5-1 and TRBJ2-2, the full variable domain is KAGVTQTPRYLIKTRGQQVTLSCSPISGHRSVSWYQQTPGQGLQFLFEYFSETQRNKGNFPGRFSGRQFSNSRSEMNVSTLELGDSALYLCASSLDRIGTGELFFGEGSRLTVL.

Ten or more counts support this clonotype. The chain is built from TRBV24-1 and TRBJ2-4, with D possibly TRBD1 on 6 matching bases. Per germline, CDR1 KGHDR and CDR2 SFDVKD. Trimming removed 3 bases from V and 8 bases from J, with 13 bases in between. The CDR3 totals 14 residues. Written as DNA, the CDR3 is TGTGCCACCAGTGATGCGGACAGAATAGACATTCAGTACTTC. It specifies CATSDADRIDIQYF.

The chain links TRBV28 to TRBJ1-5, with D hard to call. CDR3 length: 16 amino acids. V dropped 3 bases and J dropped 0 bases, with 12 bases sitting between them. Germline V lookup: CDR1 MDHEN, CDR2 SYDVKM. Here the CDR3 DNA reads TGTGCCAGCAGTTTTGGCAGAAAAAATAGCAATCAGCCCCAGCATTTT. Translating it yields CASSFGRKNSNQPQHF.

In this sample, this clonotype turned up many times. The rearrangement links TRBV25-1 to TRBJ2-1; the match to TRBD1 covers 8 bases. Germline CDR1 reads MGHDK; CDR2 reads SYGVNS. The CDR3 has 14 residues. After removal of 6 bases from V and 3 bases from J, the junction contained 4 bases not matched to a gene. The CDR3 coding sequence is TGTGCCAGCAGAGGACAGGGTTTCTACAATGAGCAGTTCTTC. It encodes CASRGQGFYNEQFF.

The rearrangement links TRBV4-1 to TRBJ1-4; TRBD1 is a possible D gene (5 bases). The CDR3 is 16 residues long. V gave up 5 bases and J gave up 2 bases, with 15 bases separating them. Germline CDR1 MGHRA, CDR2 YSYEKL. The CDR3 nucleotides read TGCGCCAGCAGCTGGGGGTTGGACACGACTAATGAAAAACTGTTTTTT. It specifies CASSWGLDTTNEKLFF.

Turning to this clonotype: The junction does not match germline at one end; this may be a read error. The CDR3 DNA reads as TGTGCCAGCTCTAGGCTCGGGCTAGCGGGAGCGGCCGGGGAGCTATTTTTT. This translates into CASSRLGLAGAAGELFF. The chain combines TRBV6-2 or TRBV6-3 with TRBJ2-2, with 10 bases aligning to TRBD2. This CDR3 has 17 amino acids. Germline loops: CDR1 MNHEY, CDR2 SVGEGT.

The gene calls are TRBV20-1 and TRBJ2-7, with TRBD2 matching over 13 bases. The J segment lost 0 bases and the V segment lost 4 bases, leaving 9 bases of the junction unmatched. Germline loops: CDR1 DFQATT, CDR2 SNEGSKA (reference sequence). This CDR3 contains 17 residues. This chain's CDR3 is CSANRGLAGATSYEQYF. CDR3 DNA: TGCAGTGCTAACCGCGGACTAGCGGGGGCGACCTCCTACGAGCAGTACTTC.

The chain joins TRBV6-1 to TRBJ2-3, with D perhaps given as TRBD1 or TRBD2 (6 bases each). The CDR3 spans 15 residues. Trimming left V 3 bases short and J 8 bases short, with 18 bases between. Germline-derived CDR1 and CDR2 are MNHNS and SASEGT. In DNA form, the CDR3 reads TGTGCCAGCAGTGACACGACCGGGGGCCAGGCTACGCAGTATTTT. This gives the protein CASSDTTGGQATQYF.

With respect to this clonotype: The junction differs from germline at one of its ends, possibly a read error. This chain joins TRBV7-7 and TRBJ2-5; the D gene is possibly TRBD1 (5 bases). The V gene's germline CDR1 is SSHAT and CDR2 FNYEAQ (reference sequence). The CDR3 extends over 15 amino acids. CDR3 DNA sequence: TGTGCTAGCAGCGAAGGGGTTGGGTTTCAAGAGACCCAGTACTTC. Amino acid sequence: CASSEGVGFQETQYF.

This clonotype has just a few counts. The chain combines TRBV15 with TRBJ2-7, with a possible D match to TRBD1 (6 bases). Deletions cut 0 bases from V and 2 bases from J, with 11 bases between. Germline V CDR1 and CDR2: LNHNV, YYDKDF (reference sequence). The length of the CDR3 is 15 residues. CDR3 nucleotide sequence: TGTGCCACCAGCAGAGATTGGGACACAGCCTACGAGCAGTACTTC. Its protein is CATSRDWDTAYEQYF.

This chain links TRBV20-1 with TRBJ1-5; perhaps TRBD1 as D (6 bases). The CDR3 is 14 amino acids. Per germline, CDR1 DFQATT and CDR2 SNEGSKA (reference sequence). The ends were cut back, 2 bases at V and 6 bases at J, with 14 bases in the middle. CDR3 in DNA: TGCAGTGCTAGATGGCAGGGAGGGGGTCAGCCCCAGCATTTT. Protein: CSARWQGGGQPQHF.

The V and J genes are TRBV4-3 and TRBJ2-1; D remains ambiguous. This CDR3 is 15 amino acids long. Between the trimmed V and J ends, which lost 0 bases and 4 bases, there was a span of 10 bases. Per the germline V gene, CDR1 is LGHNA and CDR2 is YSLEER. The CDR3 here is CASSQEGIGYNEQFF. Here the CDR3 DNA reads TGCGCCAGCAGCCAAGAAGGGATAGGGTACAATGAGCAGTTCTTC.

This clonotype has a handful of counts. The chain combines TRBV7-2 with TRBJ2-2; 10 bases line up with TRBD1. Germline V gene data show CDR1 as SGHTA and CDR2 as FQGNSA. The junction had 9 bases not matched to a gene; V was cut back by 4 bases and J by 7 bases. This CDR3 spans 16 amino acids. The CDR3, as DNA: TGTGCCAGCAGCTCATTAGACAGGGGGCCGATCGGGGAGCTGTTTTTT. This sequence encodes CASSSLDRGPIGELFF. The full variable domain, rest sourced from reference TRBV7-2 and TRBJ2-2, is GAGVSQSPSNKVTEKGKDVELRCDPISGHTALYWYRQSLGQGLEFLIYFQGNSAPDKSGLPSDRFSAERTGGSVSTLTIQRTQQEDSAVYLCASSSLDRGPIGELFFGEGSRLTVL.

This clonotype was seen ten or more times. This chain uses TRBV9 with TRBJ2-3, with 8 bases matching TRBD2. The germline gives CDR1 SGDLS, CDR2 YYNGEE. V was clipped by 0 bases and J by 4 bases; unmatched bases: 4. The CDR3 is 15 residues long. The DNA of the CDR3 is TGTGCCAGCAGCGTAGAGCTAGCGGGCGCAGATACGCAGTATTTT. It translates to CASSVELAGADTQYF.

This clonotype came up a few times. The gene calls are TRBV5-1 and TRBJ2-3, with 10 nucleotides matching TRBD2. CDR1 and CDR2 from the germline V gene are SGHRS and YFSETQ. J gave up 0 bases and V 4 bases, and 11 bases lay outside the gene matches. This CDR3 is 18 amino acids long. The CDR3: CASSLRLAGGESTDTQYF. For the CDR3, the DNA is TGCGCCAGCAGCCTACGACTAGCGGGTGGGGAAAGCACAGATACGCAGTATTTT.

This sequence joins TRBV24-1 and TRBJ2-3; 8 nucleotides agree with TRBD1. Germline V CDR1 and CDR2: KGHDR, SFDVKD. The CDR3 loop spans 14 amino acids. The ends lost 4 bases at V and 6 bases at J; junction bases unmatched: 5. As DNA, the CDR3 is TGTGCCACCAGTGAAGGACAGGGCAGCGATACGCAGTATTTT. This codes for CATSEGQGSDTQYF.

J is TRBJ1-1 and V is TRBV2; a possible D gene is TRBD1 (5 bases). This CDR3 region has 13 residues. Germline assignment: CDR1 SNHLY and CDR2 FYNNEI. With 6 bases removed from V and 1 base from J, the gap between germline ends came to 9 bases. The CDR3: CASRDTGNTEAFF. The CDR3 nucleotides read TGTGCCAGCAGGGATACAGGGAACACTGAAGCTTTCTTT.

The chain joins TRBV7-3 to TRBJ2-3; D is perhaps TRBD1 (6 bases). Trimming pared 8 bases from V and 1 base from J, leaving 22 bases between. The CDR3 totals 17 residues. Germline V gives CDR1 SGHTA, CDR2 FQGTGA. The DNA for the CDR3 is TGTGCCAGCGACAGGTACCGAGACGCCCTAGGCACAGATACGCAGTATTTT. Its translation: CASDRYRDALGTDTQYF.

This clonotype has a count of ten or more. The rearrangement joins TRBV28 to TRBJ1-4; tentative D call: TRBD1 (5 bases). Germline CDR1 reads MDHEN; CDR2 reads SYDVKM. The V end lost 2 bases, the J end lost 5 bases, and 12 bases lay between the germline ends. This CDR3 has 15 residues. CDR3: CASSLGSGRNEKLFF. CDR3 nucleotide sequence: TGTGCCAGCAGTTTAGGGTCAGGGAGAAATGAAAAACTGTTTTTT.

This clonotype came up a few times. V gene TRBV11-3 combines with J gene TRBJ2-1; 8 nucleotides agree with TRBD1. Germline trimming cut 4 bases from V and 6 bases from J; bases unmatched to any gene: 8. The CDR3 is 15 amino acids. CDR1 and CDR2 (germline): SGHNT, YENEEA. In DNA, the CDR3 is TGTGCCAGCAGCTCAGGAGGACAGGGTCGCAATGAGCAGTTCTTC. It encodes CASSSGGQGRNEQFF. Full variable domain (outside the CDR3, taken from reference TRBV11-3 and TRBJ2-1): EAGVVQSPRYKIIEKKQPVAFWCNPISGHNTLYWYLQNLGQGPELLIRYENEEAVDDSQLPKDRFSAERLKGVDSTLKIQPAELGDSAVYLCASSSGGQGRNEQFFGPGTRLTVL.

This clonotype has more than one count but fewer than ten. The chain carries TRBV10-3 and TRBJ2-3, with TRBD2 as a possible D gene (6 bases). Germline V gene data show CDR1 as ENHRY and CDR2 as SYGVKD. CDR3 length: 18 residues. Trimming shortened V by 5 bases and J by 2 bases, and 23 bases separated the two germline ends. CDR3: CAISINRDSKMDTDTQYF. DNA for the CDR3: TGTGCCATCAGTATCAACCGGGACTCCAAAATGGACACAGATACGCAGTATTTT.

The rearrangement uses TRBV29-1 and TRBJ1-2, with D tentatively TRBD1 (5 bases). CDR3 length: 13 amino acids. Germline V CDR1 and CDR2: SQVTM, ANQGSEA. Trimming took off 1 base at V and 6 bases at J, with 12 bases between the two ends. CDR3 in DNA: TGCAGCGTTGAAGGATGGGGGGGGGATGGCTACACCTTC. Translation gives CSVEGWGGDGYTF.

A word on this clonotype: Relative to the germline gene, one junction end is altered; a read error may explain this. This chain connects TRBV3-1 to TRBJ2-1; D is undetermined. Germline CDR1 LGHDT, CDR2 YNNKEL (reference sequence). The CDR3 has 15 residues. The CDR3 DNA is TGTGCCTGCAGCCAAGAACCAAGCTCCTACAATGAGCAGTTCTTC. It yields the protein CACSQEPSSYNEQFF.

This clonotype was seen a few times. The chain couples TRBV12-3 or TRBV12-4 to TRBJ2-3; 8 bases are a match to TRBD2. The V and J ends lost 3 bases and 4 bases, in that order; junction bases with no gene match: 3. The CDR3 is 14 residues long. CDR3 residues: CASSFSGESDTQYF. The DNA for the CDR3 is TGTGCCAGCAGTTTTAGCGGGGAGTCAGATACGCAGTATTTT.